This T cell receptor beta chain was identified in a study of blood T cell repertoires in COVID-19. Clones were sequenced by immunoSEQ multiplex PCR, and TCRdb holds only the in-frame ones, with some missing. There are around 50,000 clones in the sample; about 85% occur only once, and 22% lies in the top ten. Per germline, CDR1 SGHTA and CDR2 FQGNSA. The CDR3 totals 18 residues. J gave up 7 bases and V 2 bases, and 17 bases lay outside the gene matches. The chain is built from TRBV7-2 and TRBJ1-2; 9 positions agree with TRBD1. The clonotype comes from a woman older than 75 with COVID-19, enrolled during active disease. The sequenced sample was peripheral blood. Here the CDR3 DNA reads TGTGCCAGCAGCTTAATACCGGGACAGGGTTTTACTTTATCTGGCTACACCTTC. Protein product: CASSLIPGQGFTLSGYTF.